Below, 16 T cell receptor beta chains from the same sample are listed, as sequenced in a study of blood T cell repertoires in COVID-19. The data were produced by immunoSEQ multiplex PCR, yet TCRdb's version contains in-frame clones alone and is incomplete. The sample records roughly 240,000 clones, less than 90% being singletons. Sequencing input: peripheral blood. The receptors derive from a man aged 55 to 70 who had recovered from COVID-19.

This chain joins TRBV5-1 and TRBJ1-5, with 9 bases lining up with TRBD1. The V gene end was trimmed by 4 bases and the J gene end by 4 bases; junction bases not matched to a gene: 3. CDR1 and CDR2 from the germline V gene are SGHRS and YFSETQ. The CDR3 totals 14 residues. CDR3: CASSIGTGNQPQHF. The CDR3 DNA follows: TGCGCCAGCAGCATCGGGACAGGGAATCAGCCCCAGCATTTT.

This CDR3 is CASSLGGSYGYTF. In DNA, the CDR3 is TGTGCCAGCAGCTTAGGTGGCAGCTATGGCTACACCTTC. This chain joins TRBV11-2 and TRBJ1-2; D uncertain. The CDR3 covers 13 residues. V lost 1 base and J lost 4, with 7 bases in between. Germline V lookup: CDR1 SGHAT, CDR2 FQNNGV.

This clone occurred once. The CDR3 protein is CASSPTGNMNTEAFF. In DNA, the CDR3 is TGTGCCAGCAGTCCAACAGGGAACATGAACACTGAAGCTTTCTTT. The rearrangement joins TRBV6-5 to TRBJ1-1; D perhaps matches TRBD1 (6 bases). CDR1 and CDR2 (germline): MNHEY, SVGAGI. CDR3 length: 15 residues. V was shortened by 5 bases and J by 0 bases, with 13 bases between the two germline ends.

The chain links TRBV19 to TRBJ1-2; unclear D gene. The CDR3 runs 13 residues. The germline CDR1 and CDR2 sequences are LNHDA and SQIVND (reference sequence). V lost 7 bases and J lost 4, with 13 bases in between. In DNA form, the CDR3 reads TGTGCCAGTAAGGGAGAGATACGCTATGGCTACACCTTC. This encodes CASKGEIRYGYTF.

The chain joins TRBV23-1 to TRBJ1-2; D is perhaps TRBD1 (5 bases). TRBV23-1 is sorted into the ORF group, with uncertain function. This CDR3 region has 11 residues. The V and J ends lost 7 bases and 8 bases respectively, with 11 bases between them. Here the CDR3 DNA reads TGCGCCAGCACCCCGGGGGGGGGCTACACCTTC. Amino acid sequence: CASTPGGGYTF.

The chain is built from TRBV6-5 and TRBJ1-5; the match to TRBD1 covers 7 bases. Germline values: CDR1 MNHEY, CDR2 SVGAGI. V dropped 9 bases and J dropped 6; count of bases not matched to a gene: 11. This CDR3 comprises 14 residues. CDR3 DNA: TGTGCCAGTCGACAGGGAGGCCTTCCTCAGCCCCAGCATTTT. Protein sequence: CASRQGGLPQPQHF.

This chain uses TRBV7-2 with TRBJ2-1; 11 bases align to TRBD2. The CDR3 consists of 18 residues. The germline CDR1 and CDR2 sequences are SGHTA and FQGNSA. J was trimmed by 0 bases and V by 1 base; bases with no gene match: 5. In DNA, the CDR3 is TGTGCCAGCAGCTTAGTTCCTAGCGGGGGGAGCTCCTACAATGAGCAGTTCTTC. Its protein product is CASSLVPSGGSSYNEQFF.

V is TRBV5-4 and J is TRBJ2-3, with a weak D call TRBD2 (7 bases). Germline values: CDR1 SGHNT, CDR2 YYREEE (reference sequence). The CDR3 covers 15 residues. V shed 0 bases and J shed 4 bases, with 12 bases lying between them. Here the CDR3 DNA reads TGTGCCAGCAGCTTGGTCGGAGGGGGGGCAGATACGCAGTATTTT. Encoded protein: CASSLVGGGADTQYF.

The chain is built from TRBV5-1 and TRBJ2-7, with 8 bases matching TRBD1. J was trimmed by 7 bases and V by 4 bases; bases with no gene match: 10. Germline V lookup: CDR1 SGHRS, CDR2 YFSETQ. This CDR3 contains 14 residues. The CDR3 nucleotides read TGCGCCAGCAGCGAAGGGACAGGCAAGGGAGAGCAGTACTTC. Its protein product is CASSEGTGKGEQYF.

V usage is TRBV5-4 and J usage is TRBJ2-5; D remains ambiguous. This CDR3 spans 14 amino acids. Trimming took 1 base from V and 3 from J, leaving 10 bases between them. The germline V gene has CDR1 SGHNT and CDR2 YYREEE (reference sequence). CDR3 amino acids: CASSLSGREETQYF. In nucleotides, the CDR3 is TGTGCCAGCAGCTTGTCCGGTCGGGAAGAGACCCAGTACTTC.

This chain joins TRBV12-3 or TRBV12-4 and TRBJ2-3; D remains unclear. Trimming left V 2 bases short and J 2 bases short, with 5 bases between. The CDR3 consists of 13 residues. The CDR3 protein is CASSLYSTDTQYF. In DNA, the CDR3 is TGTGCCAGCAGTTTATACTCCACAGATACGCAGTATTTT.

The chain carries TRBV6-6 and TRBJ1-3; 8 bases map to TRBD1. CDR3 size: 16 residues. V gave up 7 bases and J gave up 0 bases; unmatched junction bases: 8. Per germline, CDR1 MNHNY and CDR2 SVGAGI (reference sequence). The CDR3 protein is CASTQTGGSSGNTIYF. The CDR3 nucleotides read TGTGCCAGCACTCAAACAGGGGGTAGCTCTGGAAACACCATATATTTT.

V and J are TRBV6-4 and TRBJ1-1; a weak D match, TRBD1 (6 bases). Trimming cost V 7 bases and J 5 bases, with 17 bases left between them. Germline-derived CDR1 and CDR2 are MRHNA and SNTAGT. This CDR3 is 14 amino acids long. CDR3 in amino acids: CASKNLQGSTEAFF. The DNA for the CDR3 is TGTGCCAGCAAAAATTTACAGGGTTCTACTGAAGCTTTCTTT.

CDR3 protein: CASNAGGAREKLFF. The CDR3, as DNA: TGTGCCAGTAATGCGGGGGGGGCTCGAGAAAAACTGTTTTTT. This chain connects TRBV19 to TRBJ1-4; maybe TRBD1 (6 bases). V dropped 7 bases and J dropped 8 bases, with 17 bases sitting between them. The CDR3 length is 14 residues. Germline values: CDR1 LNHDA, CDR2 SQIVND (reference sequence).

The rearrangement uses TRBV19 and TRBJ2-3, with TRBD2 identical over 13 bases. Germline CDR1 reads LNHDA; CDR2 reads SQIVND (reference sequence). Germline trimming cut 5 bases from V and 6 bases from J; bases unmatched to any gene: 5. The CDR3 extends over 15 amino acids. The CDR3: CASSALAGGVDTQYF. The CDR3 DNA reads TGTGCCAGTAGTGCACTAGCGGGGGGGGTCGATACGCAGTATTTT.

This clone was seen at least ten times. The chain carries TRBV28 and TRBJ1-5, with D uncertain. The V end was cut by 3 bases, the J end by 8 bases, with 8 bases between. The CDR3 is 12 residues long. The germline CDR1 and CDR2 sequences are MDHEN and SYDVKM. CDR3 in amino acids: CASSLAGKPQHF. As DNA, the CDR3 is TGTGCCAGCAGTTTGGCAGGAAAGCCCCAGCATTTT.